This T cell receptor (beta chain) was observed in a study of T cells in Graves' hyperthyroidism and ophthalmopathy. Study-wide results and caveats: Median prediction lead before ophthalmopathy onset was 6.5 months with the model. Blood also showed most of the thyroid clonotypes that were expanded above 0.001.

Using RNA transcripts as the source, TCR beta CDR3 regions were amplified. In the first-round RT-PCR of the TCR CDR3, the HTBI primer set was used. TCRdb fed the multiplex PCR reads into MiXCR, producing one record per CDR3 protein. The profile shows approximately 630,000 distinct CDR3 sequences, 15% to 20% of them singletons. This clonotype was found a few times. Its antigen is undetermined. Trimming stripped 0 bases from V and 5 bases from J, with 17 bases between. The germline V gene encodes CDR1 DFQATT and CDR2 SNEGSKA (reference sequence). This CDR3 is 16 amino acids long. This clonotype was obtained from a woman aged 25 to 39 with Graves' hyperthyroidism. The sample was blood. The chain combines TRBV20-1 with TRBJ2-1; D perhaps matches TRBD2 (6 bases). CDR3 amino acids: CSARDRAGKVHNEQFF. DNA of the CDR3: TGCAGTGCTAGAGATCGGGCGGGAAAGGTTCACAATGAGCAGTTCTTC.